The rows below give T cell receptor beta chains drawn from one sample of a study of shared clonotypes between healthy human individuals. This table comes from immunoSEQ multiplex PCR, and its TCRdb copy is limited to in-frame clones, with some not included. The sample has 2 million to 2.5 million clones, 85% to 95% seen once. Sequenced: naive CD4+ T cells from PBMCs. The receptor source for this set is a man aged 18 to 30 in good health. Some clones in this sample may be carry-over from other donors' samples. Both conserved end residues are part of each CDR3. The D gene is left open where the match is weak. Size values are once, few and many counts, or a class for expanded clones, and some rows have none.

v_gene	j_gene	abundance	d_gene	CDR3nt	CDR3aa
TRBV15	TRBJ2-1	.	.	TGTGCCACCAGCAGAGATGCCCCCAAGGGCGAACTCTACAATGAGCAGTTCTTC	CATSRDAPKGELYNEQFF
TRBV5-1	TRBJ2-5	.	.	TGCGCCAGCAGCGGCGTGGTGGGGGCCCAAGAGACCCAGTACTTC	CASSGVVGAQETQYF
TRBV5-1	TRBJ1-3	.	.	TGCGCCAGCAGCTTAGCCGGTCCGACCTCTGGAAACACCATATATTTT	CASSLAGPTSGNTIYF
TRBV13	TRBJ2-2	.	TRBD2	TGTGCCAGCAGCCCGGACCGACTAGCGAGAAAGCCCGGGGAGCTGTTTTTT	CASSPDRLARKPGELFF
TRBV28	TRBJ1-2	.	TRBD1	TGTGCCAGCAGTTTGCCGGGACAGGGGTACGGCTACACCTTC	CASSLPGQGYGYTF
TRBV5-4	TRBJ1-1	.	.	TGTGCCAGCAGCCCTCTGCGGGCCCCCTTTGGGACTGAAGCTTTCTTT	CASSPLRAPFGTEAFF
TRBV11-3	TRBJ2-7	.	.	TGTGCCAGCAGCTTAAACCGTTTCAACGAGCAGTACTTC	CASSLNRFNEQYF
TRBV7-7	TRBJ2-5	.	.	TGTGCCAGCAGCCAACCCCTTGGGGCCCAGTACTTC	CASSQPLGAQYF
TRBV7-3	TRBJ2-2	.	TRBD1	TGTGCCAGCAGCTTAACGGGGACAGGGAGCACCGGGGAGCTGTTTTTT	CASSLTGTGSTGELFF
TRBV4-2	TRBJ1-5	.	.	TGTGCCAGCAGCCAAGATATGGATCAGCCCCAGCATTTT	CASSQDMDQPQHF
TRBV5-6	TRBJ1-2	.	.	TGTGCCAGCAGCTTGTCAGCATATTCACCGGGCTACACCTTC	CASSLSAYSPGYTF
TRBV14	TRBJ2-7	.	.	TGTGCCAGCAGCCAAGCTGTTGCCAGCGCCGAGCAGTACTTC	CASSQAVASAEQYF
TRBV9	TRBJ2-4	.	TRBD1	TGTGCCAGCAGCGTCCTGGGACAGGGGGCAAACATTCAGTACTTC	CASSVLGQGANIQYF
TRBV11-1	TRBJ2-5	.	.	TGTGCCAGCAGCCCCAGCCTCGTGACGGAGACCCAGTACTTC	CASSPSLVTETQYF
TRBV20-1	TRBJ1-1	few	.	TGCAGTGCCCTAGGGCGGACTGAAGCTTTCTTT	CSALGRTEAFF